The rows below give T cell receptor beta chains drawn from one sample of a study of cytomegalovirus exposure and HLA in healthy donors. Generated by immunoSEQ multiplex PCR, the TCRdb table keeps only in-frame clones and is missing some. The sample has under 200,000 clones; about 78% are singletons. Sequencing was performed on PBMCs. These receptors came from a man between 60 and 70 years old in good health and CMV-seronegative. Each CDR3 is given with its conserved first and last residue. D genes are given only for firm matches. Rows give clone size only sometimes, using once, few, many, or a class for an expanded clone.

abundance: -
j_gene: TRBJ1-1
v_gene: TRBV7-2
d_gene: -
CDR3nt: TGTGCCAGCACCCAGAGGCTCATGAACACTGAAGCTTTCTTT
CDR3aa: CASTQRLMNTEAFF

abundance: few
j_gene: TRBJ2-7
v_gene: TRBV18
d_gene: TRBD1
CDR3nt: TGTGCCAGCTCACCAGGGACAGCCTACGAGCAGTACTTC
CDR3aa: CASSPGTAYEQYF

abundance: once
j_gene: TRBJ2-3
v_gene: TRBV28
d_gene: -
CDR3nt: TGTGCCAGCAGTTCCCCTAGCGCTGGGAGTAGAGATACGCAGTATTTT
CDR3aa: CASSSPSAGSRDTQYF

abundance: -
j_gene: TRBJ2-1
v_gene: TRBV5-8
d_gene: TRBD1
CDR3nt: TGTGCCAGCAGACACGACAGGGGCTACAATGAGCAGTTCTTC
CDR3aa: CASRHDRGYNEQFF

abundance: -
j_gene: TRBJ2-7
v_gene: TRBV7-9
d_gene: -
CDR3nt: TGTGCCAGCAGCCCTCTGGGGGGAACCTACGAGCAGTACTTC
CDR3aa: CASSPLGGTYEQYF

abundance: -
j_gene: TRBJ1-6
v_gene: TRBV5-1
d_gene: -
CDR3nt: TGCGCCAGCGGCGAGGGGGACAATTCACCCCTCCACTTT
CDR3aa: CASGEGDNSPLHF

abundance: -
j_gene: TRBJ1-4
v_gene: TRBV7-9
d_gene: -
CDR3nt: TGTGCCAGCAGCTTAGCCGACAGGTTTAATGAAAAACTGTTTTTT
CDR3aa: CASSLADRFNEKLFF

abundance: -
j_gene: TRBJ2-7
v_gene: TRBV21-1
d_gene: -
CDR3nt: TGTGCCAGGAGCCAGCCAAGAGGGACTAGAATGTACGAGCAGTACTTC
CDR3aa: CARSQPRGTRMYEQYF

abundance: -
j_gene: TRBJ2-3
v_gene: TRBV30
d_gene: -
CDR3nt: TGTGCCTACAATACGCAGTATTTT
CDR3aa: CAYNTQYF

abundance: -
j_gene: TRBJ1-1
v_gene: TRBV19
d_gene: -
CDR3nt: TGTGCCAGTAGCCCGGGACAGAACACTGAAGCTTTCTTT
CDR3aa: CASSPGQNTEAFF

abundance: -
j_gene: TRBJ1-5
v_gene: TRBV19
d_gene: -
CDR3nt: TGTGCCAGTAGACGACCAGGCGGCAATCAGCCCCAGCATTTT
CDR3aa: CASRRPGGNQPQHF

abundance: -
j_gene: TRBJ2-7
v_gene: TRBV5-1
d_gene: -
CDR3nt: TGCGCCAGCAGCTTGGGCGGGACTCAGACCTACGAGCAGTACTTC
CDR3aa: CASSLGGTQTYEQYF

abundance: -
j_gene: TRBJ1-1
v_gene: TRBV5-6
d_gene: -
CDR3nt: TGTGCCAGCAGCTTACTGGGGGCTCTGACTGAAGCTTTCTTT
CDR3aa: CASSLLGALTEAFF

abundance: -
j_gene: TRBJ1-1
v_gene: TRBV2
d_gene: TRBD1
CDR3nt: TGTGCCAGCAGTCACAGGGGGAAGAACACTGAAGCTTTCTTT
CDR3aa: CASSHRGKNTEAFF

abundance: -
j_gene: TRBJ2-1
v_gene: TRBV5-1
d_gene: -
CDR3nt: TGCGCCAGCAGCTTGTTGTCATCGGGAGTCACAAAAGAGCAGTTCTTC
CDR3aa: CASSLLSSGVTKEQFF

abundance: -
j_gene: TRBJ2-4
v_gene: TRBV27
d_gene: -
CDR3nt: TGTGCCAGCAGTTTAGCGGGGTTAGCCAAAAACATTCAGTACTTC
CDR3aa: CASSLAGLAKNIQYF

abundance: -
j_gene: TRBJ1-5
v_gene: TRBV30
d_gene: -
CDR3nt: TGTGCCCTTGGAGAGCAGCCCCAGCATTTT
CDR3aa: CALGEQPQHF

abundance: -
j_gene: TRBJ2-7
v_gene: TRBV6-6
d_gene: TRBD2
CDR3nt: TGTGCCAGCAGTACTAGCGGGGTACATTACGAGCAGTACTTC
CDR3aa: CASSTSGVHYEQYF

abundance: once
j_gene: TRBJ1-1
v_gene: TRBV11-3
d_gene: TRBD1
CDR3nt: TGTGCCAGCAGCTTAACAGGGGGTACTGAAGCTTTCTTT
CDR3aa: CASSLTGGTEAFF

abundance: -
j_gene: TRBJ1-4
v_gene: TRBV2
d_gene: TRBD1
CDR3nt: TGTGCCAGCACTCGGACAGGGGGAAGTGTTAATGAAAAACTGTTTTTT
CDR3aa: CASTRTGGSVNEKLFF

abundance: -
j_gene: TRBJ1-2
v_gene: TRBV19
d_gene: TRBD1
CDR3nt: TGTGCCAGTAGTGGAGGGGGCTCGGTACAAGGCTACCCCTTC
CDR3aa: CASSGGGSVQGYPF

abundance: -
j_gene: TRBJ2-1
v_gene: TRBV7-8
d_gene: -
CDR3nt: TGTGCCAGCAGCCTGGGGGCTACGCGGCTGTTCTTC
CDR3aa: CASSLGATRLFF

abundance: once
j_gene: TRBJ2-7
v_gene: TRBV7-9
d_gene: -
CDR3nt: TGTGCCAGCAGCTCACTCGGGTCCGAGCAGTACTTC
CDR3aa: CASSSLGSEQYF

abundance: -
j_gene: TRBJ1-2
v_gene: TRBV6-5
d_gene: -
CDR3nt: TGTGCCAGCAGCAGACAGGCTAACTATGGCTACACCTTC
CDR3aa: CASSRQANYGYTF

abundance: -
j_gene: TRBJ1-3
v_gene: TRBV9
d_gene: -
CDR3nt: TGTGCCAGCAGCGTAGCGGGGACTCAGAGCTCTGGAAACACCATATATTTT
CDR3aa: CASSVAGTQSSGNTIYF

abundance: -
j_gene: TRBJ2-3
v_gene: TRBV2
d_gene: -
CDR3nt: TGTGCCAGCAGTGTAGGGGGGGACACAGATACGCAGTATTTT
CDR3aa: CASSVGGDTDTQYF

abundance: few
j_gene: TRBJ2-7
v_gene: TRBV7-9
d_gene: -
CDR3nt: TGTGCCAGCAGCGTTGGCTCGGGGAACTACGAGCAGTACTTC
CDR3aa: CASSVGSGNYEQYF

abundance: -
j_gene: TRBJ1-5
v_gene: TRBV27
d_gene: -
CDR3nt: TGTGCCAGCAGTTTAACGGGGACTCATAGCAATCAGCCCCAGCATTTT
CDR3aa: CASSLTGTHSNQPQHF

abundance: -
j_gene: TRBJ2-6
v_gene: TRBV10-3
d_gene: -
CDR3nt: TGTGCCATCAGTTCCCTCGGGGGTGCCTCTGGGGCCAACGTCCTGACTTTC
CDR3aa: CAISSLGGASGANVLTF

abundance: -
j_gene: TRBJ1-2
v_gene: TRBV4-3
d_gene: TRBD1
CDR3nt: TGCGCCAGCAGCCAAAACACTGGACAGGGGTTAAACTATGGCTACACCTTC
CDR3aa: CASSQNTGQGLNYGYTF

abundance: -
j_gene: TRBJ2-5
v_gene: TRBV9
d_gene: TRBD2
CDR3nt: TGTGCCAGCAGCGAGGGACTACGAGAGACCCAGTACTTC
CDR3aa: CASSEGLRETQYF

abundance: -
j_gene: TRBJ1-1
v_gene: TRBV5-1
d_gene: TRBD1
CDR3nt: TGCGCCAGCCGACAGGGCCCGAAGACTGAAGCTTTCTTT
CDR3aa: CASRQGPKTEAFF

abundance: once
j_gene: TRBJ2-2
v_gene: TRBV6-1
d_gene: TRBD1
CDR3nt: TGTGCCAGCAGTGCCCCGACAGGGGCGAACACCGGGGAGCTGTTTTTT
CDR3aa: CASSAPTGANTGELFF

abundance: -
j_gene: TRBJ1-2
v_gene: TRBV5-4
d_gene: -
CDR3nt: TGTGCCAGCAGCTTGGCCCCTTTTAACTATGGCTACACCTTC
CDR3aa: CASSLAPFNYGYTF

abundance: -
j_gene: TRBJ1-2
v_gene: TRBV27
d_gene: -
CDR3nt: TGTGCCAGCAGTTTTGCTGGGGGCAACTATGGCTACACCTTC
CDR3aa: CASSFAGGNYGYTF

abundance: -
j_gene: TRBJ2-3
v_gene: TRBV28
d_gene: TRBD1
CDR3nt: TGTGCCAGCAGTTTTGGCCCCGGGACAGGGGCCGCAGATACGCAGTATTTT
CDR3aa: CASSFGPGTGAADTQYF

abundance: -
j_gene: TRBJ2-7
v_gene: TRBV6-6
d_gene: -
CDR3nt: TGTGCCAGCAGTTCCCCTAGCTGGGATTCCTACGAGCAGTACTTC
CDR3aa: CASSSPSWDSYEQYF

abundance: -
j_gene: TRBJ2-3
v_gene: TRBV19
d_gene: TRBD2
CDR3nt: TGTGCCAGTAGTATCCGACTAGCGGGAGGCTTGACAGATACGCAGTATTTT
CDR3aa: CASSIRLAGGLTDTQYF

abundance: -
j_gene: TRBJ1-6
v_gene: TRBV5-1
d_gene: TRBD1
CDR3nt: TGCGCCAGCAGCTTCCGGACAGGAGGGGATTCACCCCTCCACTTT
CDR3aa: CASSFRTGGDSPLHF

abundance: once
j_gene: TRBJ1-2
v_gene: TRBV6-1
d_gene: -
CDR3nt: TGTGCCAGCAGTCGGGCCCGGGACACAAACTATGGCTACACCTTC
CDR3aa: CASSRARDTNYGYTF

abundance: -
j_gene: TRBJ2-1
v_gene: TRBV7-6
d_gene: -
CDR3nt: TGTGCCAGCAGGCTTCTTAGCGGACCACTCTCCTACAATGAGCAGTTCTTC
CDR3aa: CASRLLSGPLSYNEQFF

abundance: few
j_gene: TRBJ1-6
v_gene: TRBV5-4
d_gene: TRBD1
CDR3nt: TGTGCCAGCAGCCCCGGGACAGCTTTTTCACCCCTCAACTTT
CDR3aa: CASSPGTAFSPLNF

abundance: -
j_gene: TRBJ1-2
v_gene: TRBV27
d_gene: TRBD1
CDR3nt: TGTGCCAGCAGTTTCAGACAGGGTGGGGGCTACACCTTC
CDR3aa: CASSFRQGGGYTF

abundance: -
j_gene: TRBJ2-7
v_gene: TRBV5-4
d_gene: TRBD1
CDR3nt: TGTGCCAGCAGCTTCGGGACAGGAGGGTACGAGCAGTACTTC
CDR3aa: CASSFGTGGYEQYF

abundance: -
j_gene: TRBJ1-5
v_gene: TRBV27
d_gene: -
CDR3nt: TGTGCCAGCAAACCATCGGCATCAGGGGCCCAGCATTTT
CDR3aa: CASKPSASGAQHF

abundance: -
j_gene: TRBJ1-2
v_gene: TRBV14
d_gene: -
CDR3nt: TGTGCCAGCAGCCAAGTCCACGGCTATGGCTACACCTTC
CDR3aa: CASSQVHGYGYTF

abundance: few
j_gene: TRBJ2-5
v_gene: TRBV15
d_gene: -
CDR3nt: TGTGCCACCAGCCCCTATCTACGGGGGACCTATACTGAGACCCAGTACTTC
CDR3aa: CATSPYLRGTYTETQYF

abundance: -
j_gene: TRBJ1-5
v_gene: TRBV6-5
d_gene: -
CDR3nt: TGTGCCAGCAGTCCCACAGGGACTAGCAATCAGCCCCAGCATTTT
CDR3aa: CASSPTGTSNQPQHF